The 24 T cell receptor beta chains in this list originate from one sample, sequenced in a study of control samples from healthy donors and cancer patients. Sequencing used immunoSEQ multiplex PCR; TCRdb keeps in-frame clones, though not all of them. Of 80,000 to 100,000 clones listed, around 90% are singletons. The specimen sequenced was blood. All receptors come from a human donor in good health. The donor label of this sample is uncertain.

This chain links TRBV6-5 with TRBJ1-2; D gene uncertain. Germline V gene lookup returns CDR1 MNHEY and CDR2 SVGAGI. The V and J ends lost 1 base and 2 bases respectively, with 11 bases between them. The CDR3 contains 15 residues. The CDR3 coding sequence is TGTGCCAGCAGTTACTTACTTGGCCTGAACTATGGCTACACCTTC. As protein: CASSYLLGLNYGYTF.

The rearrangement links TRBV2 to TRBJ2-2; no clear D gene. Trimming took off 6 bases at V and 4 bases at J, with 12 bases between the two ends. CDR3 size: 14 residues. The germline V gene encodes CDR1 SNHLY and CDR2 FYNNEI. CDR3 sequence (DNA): TGTGCCAGCAGCGTTGATCCCTTCACCGGGGAGCTGTTTTTT. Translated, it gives CASSVDPFTGELFF. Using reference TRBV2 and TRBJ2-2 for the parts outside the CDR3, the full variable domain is EPEVTQTPSHQVTQMGQEVILRCVPISNHLYFYWYRQILGQKVEFLVSFYNNEISEKSEIFDDQFSVERPDGSNFTLKIRSTKLEDSAMYFCASSVDPFTGELFFGEGSRLTVL.

The CDR3 DNA sequence: TGTGCCAGCAGCTTATCGGGACAGTTTGGAGAGACCCAGTACTTC. It translates to CASSLSGQFGETQYF. The V and J genes are TRBV7-9 and TRBJ2-5; 7 bases match TRBD1. Germline assignment: CDR1 SEHNR and CDR2 FQNEAQ (reference sequence). This CDR3 has 15 amino acids. Trimming cost V 2 bases and J 4 bases; bases outside gene matches: 7.

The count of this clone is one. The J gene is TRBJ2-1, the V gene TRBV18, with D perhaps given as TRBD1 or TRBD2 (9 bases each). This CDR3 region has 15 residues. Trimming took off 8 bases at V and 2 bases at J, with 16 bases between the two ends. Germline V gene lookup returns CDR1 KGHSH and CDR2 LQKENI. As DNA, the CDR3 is TGTGCCAGCGCTAGCGGGACAGGGCCCTACAATGAGCAGTTCTTC. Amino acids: CASASGTGPYNEQFF.

CDR3 in DNA: TGTGCCAGCAGCGGGACTAGCGGGACCGGGGAGCTGTTTTTT. This sequence encodes CASSGTSGTGELFF. The V and J genes are TRBV2 and TRBJ2-2; 12 bases fit TRBD2. The junction had 1 base not matched to a gene; V was cut back by 6 bases and J by 5 bases. The germline gives CDR1 SNHLY, CDR2 FYNNEI. The CDR3 is 14 residues long.

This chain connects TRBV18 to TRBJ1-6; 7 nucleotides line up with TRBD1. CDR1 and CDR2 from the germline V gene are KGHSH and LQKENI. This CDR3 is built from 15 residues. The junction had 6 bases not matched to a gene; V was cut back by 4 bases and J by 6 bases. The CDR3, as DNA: TGTGCCAGCTCACGACCTGGGACAGCTAATTCACCCCTCCACTTT. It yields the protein CASSRPGTANSPLHF.

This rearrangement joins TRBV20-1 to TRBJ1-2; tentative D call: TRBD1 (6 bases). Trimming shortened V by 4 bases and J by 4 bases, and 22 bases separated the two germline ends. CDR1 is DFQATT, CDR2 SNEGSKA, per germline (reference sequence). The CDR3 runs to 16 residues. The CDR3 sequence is CSATDPRQVVSYGYTF. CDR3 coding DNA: TGCAGTGCTACTGACCCTCGACAGGTCGTTAGCTATGGCTACACCTTC.

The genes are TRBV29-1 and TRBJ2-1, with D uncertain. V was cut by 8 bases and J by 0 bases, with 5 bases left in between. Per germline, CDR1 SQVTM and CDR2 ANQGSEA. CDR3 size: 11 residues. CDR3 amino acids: CSWGSYNEQFF. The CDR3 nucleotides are TGCAGCTGGGGCTCCTACAATGAGCAGTTCTTC.

The CDR3 loop is CASKQGVWTEAFF. For the CDR3, the DNA is TGTGCCAGTAAGCAGGGGGTGTGGACTGAAGCTTTCTTT. The chain recombines TRBV19 with TRBJ1-1; 7 bases line up with TRBD1. Per the germline V gene, CDR1 is LNHDA and CDR2 is SQIVND (reference sequence). The trim removed 7 bases at V and 5 bases at J, leaving 7 bases unmatched. CDR3 length equals 13 residues.

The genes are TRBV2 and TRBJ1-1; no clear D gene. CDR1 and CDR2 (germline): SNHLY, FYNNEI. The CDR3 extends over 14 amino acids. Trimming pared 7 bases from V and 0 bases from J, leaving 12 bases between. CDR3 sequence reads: CASIDGSLNTEAFF. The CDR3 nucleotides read TGTGCCAGCATTGATGGGTCCCTGAACACTGAAGCTTTCTTT.

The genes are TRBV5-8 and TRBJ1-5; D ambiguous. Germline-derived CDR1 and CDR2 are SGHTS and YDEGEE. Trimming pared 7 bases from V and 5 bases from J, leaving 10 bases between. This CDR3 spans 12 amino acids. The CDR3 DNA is TGTGCCAGCTCTATCACCGATCAGCCCCAGCATTTT. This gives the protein CASSITDQPQHF.

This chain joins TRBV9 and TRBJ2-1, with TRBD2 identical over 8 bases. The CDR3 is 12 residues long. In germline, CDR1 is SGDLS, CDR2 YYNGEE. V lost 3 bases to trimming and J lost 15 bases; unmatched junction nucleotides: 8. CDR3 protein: CASSASGTRLFF. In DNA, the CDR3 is TGTGCCAGCAGCGCCTCCGGGACTAGACTGTTCTTC.

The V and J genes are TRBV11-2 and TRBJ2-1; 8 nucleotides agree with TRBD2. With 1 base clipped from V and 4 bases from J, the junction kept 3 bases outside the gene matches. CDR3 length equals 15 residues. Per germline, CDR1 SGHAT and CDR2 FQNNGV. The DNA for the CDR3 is TGTGCCAGCAGCTTAGGCGCGGGGGGTTACAATGAGCAGTTCTTC. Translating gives CASSLGAGGYNEQFF.

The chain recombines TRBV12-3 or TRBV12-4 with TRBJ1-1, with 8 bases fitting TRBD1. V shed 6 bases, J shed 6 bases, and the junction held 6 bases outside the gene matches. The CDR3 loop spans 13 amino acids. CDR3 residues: CASSKDRGAEAFF. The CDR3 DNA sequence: TGTGCCAGCAGCAAAGACAGGGGCGCTGAAGCTTTCTTT.

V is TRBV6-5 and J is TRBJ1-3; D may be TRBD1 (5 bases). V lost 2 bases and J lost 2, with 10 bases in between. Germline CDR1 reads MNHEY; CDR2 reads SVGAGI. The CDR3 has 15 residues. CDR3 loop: CASSYRPGTGNTIYF. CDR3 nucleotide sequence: TGTGCCAGCAGTTACCGGCCAGGGACTGGAAACACCATATATTTT.

Here the CDR3 reads CASSTQTSGYRYF. The DNA of the CDR3 is TGTGCCAGTAGTACCCAGACTAGCGGGTACCGGTATTTT. This sequence joins TRBV19 and TRBJ2-3, with TRBD2 matching over 10 bases. This CDR3 has 13 residues. After removal of 4 bases from V and 14 bases from J, the junction contained 9 bases not matched to a gene. Germline V gives CDR1 LNHDA, CDR2 SQIVND (reference sequence).

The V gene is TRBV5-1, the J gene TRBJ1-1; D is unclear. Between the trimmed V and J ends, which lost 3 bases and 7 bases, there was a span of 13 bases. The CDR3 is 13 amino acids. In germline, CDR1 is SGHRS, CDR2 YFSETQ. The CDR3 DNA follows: TGCGCCAGCAGCTCGAAGATAGAGGATGAAGCTTTCTTT. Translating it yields CASSSKIEDEAFF. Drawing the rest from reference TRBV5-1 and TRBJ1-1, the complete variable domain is KAGVTQTPRYLIKTRGQQVTLSCSPISGHRSVSWYQQTPGQGLQFLFEYFSETQRNKGNFPGRFSGRQFSNSRSEMNVSTLELGDSALYLCASSSKIEDEAFFGQGTRLTVV.

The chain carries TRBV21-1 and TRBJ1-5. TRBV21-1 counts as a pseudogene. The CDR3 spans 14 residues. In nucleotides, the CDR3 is TGTGCCAGCAGCAAGCAGACCCCCAATCAGCCCCAGCATTTT. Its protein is CASSKQTPNQPQHF.

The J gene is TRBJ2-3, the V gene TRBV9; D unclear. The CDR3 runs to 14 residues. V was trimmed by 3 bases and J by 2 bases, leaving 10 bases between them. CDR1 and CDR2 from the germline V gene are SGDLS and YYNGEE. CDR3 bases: TGTGCCAGCAGCGCCCTCGGCAACACAGATACGCAGTATTTT. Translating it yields CASSALGNTDTQYF.

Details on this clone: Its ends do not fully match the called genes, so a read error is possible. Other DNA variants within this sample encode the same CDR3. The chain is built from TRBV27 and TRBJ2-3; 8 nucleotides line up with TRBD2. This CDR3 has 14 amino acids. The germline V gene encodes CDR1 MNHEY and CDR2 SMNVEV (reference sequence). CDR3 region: CATSGLGYRDTQYF. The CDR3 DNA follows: TGTGCCACCTCGGGACTAGGTTACCGGGATACGCAATATTTT.

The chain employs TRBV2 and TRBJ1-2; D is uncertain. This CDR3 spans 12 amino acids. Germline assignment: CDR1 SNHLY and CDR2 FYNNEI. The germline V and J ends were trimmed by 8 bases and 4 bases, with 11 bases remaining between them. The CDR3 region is CASAVAGYGYTF. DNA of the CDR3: TGTGCCAGCGCCGTAGCAGGCTATGGCTACACCTTC.

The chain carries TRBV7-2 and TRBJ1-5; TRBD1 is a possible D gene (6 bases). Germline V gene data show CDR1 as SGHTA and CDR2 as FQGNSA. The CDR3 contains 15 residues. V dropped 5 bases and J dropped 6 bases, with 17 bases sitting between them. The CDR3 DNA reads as TGTGCCAGCAGCCTCTATATCCAGGGGAGTCAGCCCCAGCATTTT. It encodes CASSLYIQGSQPQHF.

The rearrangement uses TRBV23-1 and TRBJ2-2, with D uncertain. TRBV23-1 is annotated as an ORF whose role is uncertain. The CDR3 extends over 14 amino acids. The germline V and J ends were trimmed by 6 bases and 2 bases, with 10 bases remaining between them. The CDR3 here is CASSPRPNTGELFF. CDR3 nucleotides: TGCGCCAGCAGCCCCCGACCAAACACCGGGGAGCTGTTTTTT.

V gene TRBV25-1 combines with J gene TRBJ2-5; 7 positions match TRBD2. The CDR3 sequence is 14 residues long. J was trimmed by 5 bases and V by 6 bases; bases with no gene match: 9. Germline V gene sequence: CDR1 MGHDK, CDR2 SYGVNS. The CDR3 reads CASSETGGVETQYF. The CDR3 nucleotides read TGTGCCAGCAGCGAAACGGGGGGAGTGGAGACCCAGTACTTC.